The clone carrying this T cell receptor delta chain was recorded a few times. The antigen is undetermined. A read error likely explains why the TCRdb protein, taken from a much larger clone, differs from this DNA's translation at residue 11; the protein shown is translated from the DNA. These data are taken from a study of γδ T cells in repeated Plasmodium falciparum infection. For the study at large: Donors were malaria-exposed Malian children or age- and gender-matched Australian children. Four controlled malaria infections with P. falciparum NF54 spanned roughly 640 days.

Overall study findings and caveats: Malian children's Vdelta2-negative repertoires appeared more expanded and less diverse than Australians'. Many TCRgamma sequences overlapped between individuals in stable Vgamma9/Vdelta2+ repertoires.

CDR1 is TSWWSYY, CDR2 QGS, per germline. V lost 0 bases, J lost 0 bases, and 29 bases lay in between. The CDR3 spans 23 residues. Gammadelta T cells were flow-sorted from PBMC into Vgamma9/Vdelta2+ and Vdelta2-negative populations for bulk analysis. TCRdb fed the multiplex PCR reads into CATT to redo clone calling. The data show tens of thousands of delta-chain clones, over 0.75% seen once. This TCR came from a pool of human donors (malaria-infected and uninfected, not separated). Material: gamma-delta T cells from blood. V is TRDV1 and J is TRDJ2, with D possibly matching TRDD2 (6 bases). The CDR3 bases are TGTGCTCTTGGGGAACTGTTGCCTCTCCTACACTACTTGGGGCCCTCTTTGACAGCACAACTCTTCTTT. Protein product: CALGELLPLLHYLGPSLTAQLFF.